Presented here are 27 T cell receptor beta chains from one specimen sequenced in a study of T cell responses to AZD1222 COVID-19 vaccine. The protocol was immunoSEQ multiplex PCR, while the TCRdb copy is restricted to in-frame clones and leaves out a portion. The data show about 210,000 clones, approximately 94% seen once. This specimen was peripheral blood, taken 28 days after the second dose of the MenACWY control vaccine. These receptors were collected from an adult who received the MenACWY meningococcal vaccine as a control.

V and J are TRBV9 and TRBJ2-6, with D possibly matching TRBD1 (5 bases). Trimming removed 0 bases at V and 5 bases at J, with 12 bases between. Germline V CDR1 and CDR2: SGDLS, YYNGEE. CDR3 length: 16 residues. This chain's CDR3 is CASSVVAGPRANVLTF. The CDR3 region has the DNA TGTGCCAGCAGCGTAGTAGCAGGGCCTAGGGCCAACGTCCTGACTTTC.

The V gene is TRBV29-1, the J gene TRBJ2-1, with TRBD1 identical over 7 bases. The V and J ends lost 8 bases and 0 bases, in that order; junction bases with no gene match: 7. From germline, CDR1 is SQVTM and CDR2 ANQGSEA. CDR3 length: 14 amino acids. CDR3 in amino acids: CSFGTASSYNEQFF. DNA of the CDR3: TGCAGCTTTGGGACAGCGAGCTCCTACAATGAGCAGTTCTTC.

The chain carries TRBV9 and TRBJ2-6; 7 nucleotides align to TRBD1. CDR3 size: 18 residues. From germline, CDR1 is SGDLS and CDR2 YYNGEE. V lost 0 bases, J lost 0 bases, and 6 bases stayed unmatched. Written as DNA, the CDR3 is TGTGCCAGCAGCGTAGACCCAGGGGGACACTCTGGGGCCAACGTCCTGACTTTC. Translation: CASSVDPGGHSGANVLTF. Full variable domain (missing parts from reference TRBV9 and TRBJ2-6): DSGVTQTPKHLITATGQRVTLRCSPRSGDLSVYWYQQSLDQGLQFLIQYYNGEERAKGNILERFSAQQFPDLHSELNLSSLELGDSALYFCASSVDPGGHSGANVLTFGAGSRLTVL.

The chain is built from TRBV3-1 (or the pseudogene TRBV3-2) and TRBJ2-7, with 7 bases aligning to TRBD2. J was trimmed by 3 bases and V by 7 bases; bases with no gene match: 12. The CDR3 extends over 15 amino acids. Germline V lookup: CDR1 LGHDT, CDR2 YNNKEL (reference sequence). The DNA for the CDR3 is TGTGCCAGCACTCAAAGAAACAGCGGGGTCTACGAGCAGTACTTC. This sequence encodes CASTQRNSGVYEQYF.

This chain joins TRBV3-1 (or the pseudogene TRBV3-2) and TRBJ1-2; no clear D gene. Trimming removed 5 bases from V and 0 bases from J, with 7 bases in between. The CDR3 sequence is 13 residues long. Germline CDR1 and CDR2: LGHDT and YNNKEL (reference sequence). CDR3 region: CASSLGTNYGYTF. CDR3 DNA: TGTGCCAGCAGCTTAGGAACTAACTATGGCTACACCTTC.

The rearrangement links TRBV6-5 to TRBJ1-4; 10 bases line up with TRBD1. V shed 5 bases, J shed 8 bases, and the junction held 5 bases outside the gene matches. Germline loops: CDR1 MNHEY, CDR2 SVGAGI. This CDR3 has 14 amino acids. CDR3 residues: CASSQDRGREKLFF. CDR3 coding DNA: TGTGCCAGCAGTCAGGACAGGGGGAGGGAAAAACTGTTTTTT.

CDR3 protein: CASSLNVRSSYNEQFF. For the CDR3, the DNA is TGTGCCAGCAGCTTAAACGTAAGGAGCTCCTACAATGAGCAGTTCTTC. The chain couples TRBV7-3 to TRBJ2-1; D uncertain. The V gene's germline CDR1 is SGHTA and CDR2 FQGTGA. The CDR3 has 16 amino acids. Trimming took off 1 base at V and 0 bases at J, with 10 bases between the two ends. The full variable domain, in which reference TRBV7-3 and TRBJ2-1 provide the parts outside the CDR3, is GAGVSQTPSNKVTEKGKYVELRCDPISGHTALYWYRQSLGQGPEFLIYFQGTGAADDSGLPNDRFFAVRPEGSVSTLKIQRTERGDSAVYLCASSLNVRSSYNEQFFGPGTRLTVL.

This clone appeared a single time. This chain joins TRBV7-3 and TRBJ2-2; D gene unclear. Germline values: CDR1 SGHTA, CDR2 FQGTGA. Between the trimmed V and J ends, which lost 5 bases and 6 bases, there was a span of 10 bases. The CDR3 contains 13 residues. The chain's CDR3 is CASSVPGAGELFF. The CDR3 nucleotides read TGTGCCAGCAGCGTACCAGGTGCCGGGGAGCTGTTTTTT.

J is TRBJ1-6 and V is TRBV5-1, with D unresolved. Deletions cut 0 bases from V and 8 bases from J, with 6 bases between. The CDR3 totals 13 residues. Germline loops: CDR1 SGHRS, CDR2 YFSETQ. The CDR3 region is CASSLDGDSPLHF. The CDR3 coding sequence is TGCGCCAGCAGCTTGGACGGGGATTCACCCCTCCACTTT.

The chain uses TRBV19 and TRBJ2-2; 10 positions match TRBD1. Germline assignment: CDR1 LNHDA and CDR2 SQIVND (reference sequence). The CDR3 is made up of 15 amino acids. The V and J ends lost 5 bases and 4 bases, in that order; junction bases with no gene match: 4. In DNA form, the CDR3 reads TGTGCCAGTAGTTACCGGGACAGGGGCACCGGGGAGCTGTTTTTT. Residues: CASSYRDRGTGELFF.

This clone appeared a single time. The chain joins TRBV9 to TRBJ2-7, with D uncertain. This CDR3 spans 14 amino acids. V was cut by 0 bases and J by 4 bases, with 11 bases left in between. Germline V gene sequence: CDR1 SGDLS, CDR2 YYNGEE. CDR3 residues: CASSVASTPYEQYF. The CDR3 DNA reads as TGTGCCAGCAGCGTAGCGTCGACACCTTACGAGCAGTACTTC.

The chain joins TRBV18 to TRBJ2-4, with 8 bases lining up with TRBD2. Looked up from germline, CDR1 is KGHSH and CDR2 is LQKENI. The ends lost 2 bases at V and 1 base at J; junction bases unmatched: 13. The CDR3 length is 19 residues. CDR3 region: CASSPGLGGVQGAKNIQYF. The CDR3 DNA is TGTGCCAGCTCACCAGGACTCGGGGGGGTCCAGGGGGCCAAAAACATTCAGTACTTC.

This sequence joins TRBV7-8 and TRBJ2-7, with 9 nucleotides matching TRBD1. The CDR3 is made up of 14 amino acids. CDR1 is SGHVS and CDR2 is FQNEAQ in the germline V gene. V lost 5 bases, J lost 5 bases, and 7 bases stayed unmatched. The CDR3 nucleotides are TGTGCCAGCAGCGGACGGGACAGGGACAACGAGCAGTACTTC. Protein: CASSGRDRDNEQYF. The complete variable domain, with remaining parts taken from reference TRBV7-8 and TRBJ2-7, reads GAGVSQSPRYKVAKRGQDVALRCDPISGHVSLFWYQQALGQGPEFLTYFQNEAQLDKSGLPSDRFFAERPEGSVSTLKIQRTQQEDSAVYLCASSGRDRDNEQYFGPGTRLTVT.

This clone occurred once. The chain is built from TRBV28 and TRBJ2-5; 11 bases map to TRBD1. Trimming cost V 5 bases and J 6 bases; bases outside gene matches: 14. This CDR3 contains 17 residues. CDR1 is MDHEN, CDR2 SYDVKM, per germline. CDR3: CASSPRGQGASRKTQYF. CDR3 nucleotide sequence: TGTGCCAGCAGTCCCCGCGGACAGGGGGCGTCCAGAAAGACCCAGTACTTC. Complete variable domain (other parts from reference TRBV28 and TRBJ2-5): DVKVTQSSRYLVKRTGEKVFLECVQDMDHENMFWYRQDPGLGLRLIYFSYDVKMKEKGDIPEGYSVSREKKERFSLILESASTNQTSMYLCASSPRGQGASRKTQYFGPGTRLLVL.

This clone was found once. The chain couples TRBV11-2 to TRBJ2-1; TRBD1 aligns across 7 bases. V lost 5 bases, J lost 5 bases, and 18 bases stayed unmatched. Germline V gene data show CDR1 as SGHAT and CDR2 as FQNNGV. The CDR3 is 18 residues long. The CDR3 nucleotides are TGTGCCAGCAGCCACGACAGGGTACGTCAGTCCCTCAACAATGAGCAGTTCTTC. It yields the protein CASSHDRVRQSLNNEQFF.

The CDR3 DNA reads as TGCGCCAGCAGCCAGGGGGACAGGAGGTTGGGCTCTGGAAACACCATATATTTT. Encoded protein: CASSQGDRRLGSGNTIYF. The chain joins TRBV4-1 to TRBJ1-3; 8 positions match TRBD1. The trim removed 3 bases at V and 0 bases at J, leaving 10 bases unmatched. This CDR3 is 18 amino acids long. Per germline, CDR1 MGHRA and CDR2 YSYEKL.

V usage is TRBV7-9 and J usage is TRBJ1-6; perhaps TRBD1 as D (5 bases). Germline V CDR1 and CDR2: SEHNR, FQNEAQ (reference sequence). Trimming pared 2 bases from V and 3 bases from J, leaving 11 bases between. CDR3 length equals 16 residues. The CDR3 loop reads CASSLRQQFYNSPLHF. For the CDR3, the DNA is TGTGCCAGCAGCTTAAGACAGCAGTTCTATAATTCACCCCTCCACTTT.

The gene calls are TRBV19 and TRBJ2-4; possibly TRBD2 for D (5 bases). CDR1 and CDR2 (germline): LNHDA, SQIVND (reference sequence). V gave up 1 base and J gave up 0 bases, with 10 bases separating them. This CDR3 is 16 amino acids long. CDR3: CASSIGLGIAKNIQYF. The CDR3 nucleotides read TGTGCCAGTAGTATAGGGCTCGGGATAGCCAAAAACATTCAGTACTTC.

The chain recombines TRBV28 with TRBJ2-1; D possibly corresponds to TRBD2 (6 bases). Germline lookup yields CDR1 MDHEN and CDR2 SYDVKM. V dropped 2 bases and J dropped 5 bases, with 19 bases sitting between them. The CDR3 has 17 amino acids. CDR3 DNA sequence: TGTGCCAGCAGTTTAGGTGTTCGGCTAGCGATGAACAATGAGCAGTTCTTC. Protein: CASSLGVRLAMNNEQFF.

The gene calls are TRBV28 and TRBJ1-2; 7 bases agree with TRBD1. The germline gives CDR1 MDHEN, CDR2 SYDVKM. The J segment lost 4 bases and the V segment lost 7 bases, leaving 12 bases of the junction unmatched. This CDR3 region has 15 residues. Written as DNA, the CDR3 is TGTGCCAGCACGTACCAGGGGGGGGCGAGCTATGGCTACACCTTC. Translation: CASTYQGGASYGYTF.

This chain uses TRBV28 with TRBJ1-3; no clear D gene. The V end was cut by 5 bases, the J end by 0 bases, with 14 bases between. Germline values: CDR1 MDHEN, CDR2 SYDVKM. CDR3 length equals 16 residues. The CDR3 region is CASSDLDVNSGNTIYF. As DNA, the CDR3 is TGTGCCAGCAGTGACCTGGATGTCAACTCTGGAAACACCATATATTTT.

The chain couples TRBV6-5 to TRBJ1-2; 7 nucleotides align to TRBD1. CDR3 length: 11 residues. Germline CDR1 reads MNHEY; CDR2 reads SVGAGI. Germline trimming cut 8 bases from V and 7 bases from J; bases unmatched to any gene: 4. CDR3 bases: TGTGCCAGCCTGGGGACAGCTGGCTACACCTTC. The encoded protein is CASLGTAGYTF.

The CDR3 bases are TGCGCCAGCAGCCAAGTTCTGAACACTGAAGCTTTCTTT. Its protein is CASSQVLNTEAFF. This chain uses TRBV4-3 with TRBJ1-1; D not certain. Trimming removed 1 base at V and 0 bases at J, with 3 bases between. Germline CDR1 reads LGHNA; CDR2 reads YSLEER. This CDR3 has 13 amino acids.

The rearrangement links TRBV12-3 or TRBV12-4 to TRBJ2-1; no clear D. V was trimmed by 6 bases and J by 6 bases, leaving 12 bases between them. This CDR3 has 13 residues. CDR3 residues: CASSRAAANEQFF. The CDR3 DNA reads as TGTGCCAGCAGCCGAGCCGCGGCCAATGAGCAGTTCTTC.

The chain is built from TRBV5-4 and TRBJ1-3; 11 nucleotides line up with TRBD1. V shed 1 base and J 4 bases; nucleotides not matched to a gene: 10. CDR3 length: 18 amino acids. CDR1 is SGHNT, CDR2 YYREEE, per germline (reference sequence). The CDR3 DNA is TGTGCCAGCAGCTTGTGGGGCGGACAGGGGGCTTCCGGAAACACCATATATTTT. Translating gives CASSLWGGQGASGNTIYF.

The rearrangement links TRBV28 to TRBJ1-2; weak D call: TRBD1 (6 bases). CDR3 length equals 14 residues. Between the trimmed V and J ends, which lost 2 bases and 5 bases, there was a span of 12 bases. Germline CDR1 is MDHEN and CDR2 is SYDVKM. As DNA, the CDR3 is TGTGCCAGCAGTTTACCCCCAGGGGAGTATGGCTACACCTTC. It translates to CASSLPPGEYGYTF.

The chain combines TRBV6-1 with TRBJ1-2; D perhaps matches TRBD1 (5 bases). V shed 3 bases and J shed 5 bases, with 13 bases lying between them. The CDR3 length is 14 residues. Germline loops: CDR1 MNHNS, CDR2 SASEGT. This chain's CDR3 is CASSEPPGGYGYTF. CDR3 DNA: TGTGCCAGCAGTGAGCCGCCCGGGGGGTATGGCTACACCTTC.